The 5 T cell receptor beta chains given below trace back to one sample, sequenced in a study of cytomegalovirus exposure and HLA in healthy donors. PCR was performed using 60 Vbeta and 13 Jbeta primers. Measured with immunoSEQ multiplex PCR; TCRdb has only the in-frame clones, and not every one. The table lists about 160,000 clones, 65% to 85% of them singletons. The sequenced material came from PBMCs. Receptors were obtained from a woman younger than 45 in good health and CMV-seropositive.

The V and J genes are TRBV7-2 and TRBJ1-3; D remains ambiguous. This CDR3 is 13 amino acids long. Germline V CDR1 and CDR2: SGHTA, FQGNSA. Trimming left V 5 bases short and J 4 bases short, with 9 bases between. CDR3 DNA: TGTGCCAGCAGCCCTCTAAGAGGAAACACCATATATTTT. Encoded protein: CASSPLRGNTIYF. Full variable domain (rest looked up from reference TRBV7-2 and TRBJ1-3): GAGVSQSPSNKVTEKGKDVELRCDPISGHTALYWYRQSLGQGLEFLIYFQGNSAPDKSGLPSDRFSAERTGGSVSTLTIQRTQQEDSAVYLCASSPLRGNTIYFGEGSWLTVV.

This clone showed up just a few times. J is TRBJ2-1 and V is TRBV9; 9 nucleotides match TRBD1. The CDR3 covers 15 residues. Germline V gives CDR1 SGDLS, CDR2 YYNGEE. Trimming took 4 bases from V and 3 from J; bases not matched to a gene: 5. Here the CDR3 DNA reads TGTGCCAGCAGCACCGGACAGGGGAGCTACAATGAGCAGTTCTTC. It codes for CASSTGQGSYNEQFF.

J is TRBJ1-1 and V is TRBV5-6; 9 bases are shared with TRBD1. Germline-derived CDR1 and CDR2 are SGHDT and YYEEEE. CDR3 length equals 14 residues. The V segment lost 4 bases and the J segment 5 bases; nucleotides outside the gene matches: 6. This CDR3 is CASSGTGSRTEAFF. The CDR3 DNA reads TGTGCCAGCAGCGGGACAGGGAGTAGGACTGAAGCTTTCTTT.

The V call is TRBV29-1, the J call TRBJ1-2; the match to TRBD1 covers 8 bases. J lost 4 bases, V lost 4 bases, and 5 bases had no gene match. In germline, CDR1 is SQVTM, CDR2 ANQGSEA. This CDR3 spans 13 amino acids. For the CDR3, the DNA is TGCAGCGTTGGGGGGGACAGGACCTATGGCTACACCTTC. It codes for CSVGGDRTYGYTF. Full variable domain (outside the CDR3, taken from reference TRBV29-1 and TRBJ1-2): SAVISQKPSRDICQRGTSLTIQCQVDSQVTMMFWYRQQPGQSLTLIATANQGSEATYESGFVIDKFPISRPNLTFSTLTVSNMSPEDSSIYLCSVGGDRTYGYTFGSGTRLTVV.

The chain is built from TRBV14 and TRBJ2-3; 8 bases are a match to TRBD2. Trimming cost V 3 bases and J 4 bases; bases outside gene matches: 6. Germline CDR1 reads SGHDN; CDR2 reads FVKESK. There are 15 residues in the CDR3. The CDR3 bases are TGTGCCAGCAGCCAGAAAGCCGGGGGGGCAGATACGCAGTATTTT. Protein: CASSQKAGGADTQYF.